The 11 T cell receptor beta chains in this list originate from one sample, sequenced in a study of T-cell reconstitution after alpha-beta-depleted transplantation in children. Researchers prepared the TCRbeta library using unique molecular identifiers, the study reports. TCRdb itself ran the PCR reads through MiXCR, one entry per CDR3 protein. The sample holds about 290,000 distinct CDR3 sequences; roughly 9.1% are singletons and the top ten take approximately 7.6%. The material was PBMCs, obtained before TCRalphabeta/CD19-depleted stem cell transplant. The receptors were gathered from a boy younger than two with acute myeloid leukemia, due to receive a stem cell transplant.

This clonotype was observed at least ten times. The CDR3 spells CSVEDPGQPWGEQYF. The CDR3 region has the DNA TGCAGCGTTGAAGACCCGGGACAGCCTTGGGGCGAGCAGTACTTC. The chain employs TRBV29-1 and TRBJ2-7; 7 positions agree with TRBD1. The CDR3 contains 15 residues. Trimming cost V 0 bases and J 6 bases; bases outside gene matches: 11. CDR1 is SQVTM and CDR2 is ANQGSEA in the germline V gene.

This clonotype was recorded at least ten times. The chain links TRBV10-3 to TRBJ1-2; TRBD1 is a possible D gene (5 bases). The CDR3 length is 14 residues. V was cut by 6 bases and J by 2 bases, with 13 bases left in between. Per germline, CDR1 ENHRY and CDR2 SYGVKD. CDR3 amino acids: CAIRDRGHNYGYTF. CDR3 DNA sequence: TGTGCCATCAGGGATAGGGGCCACAACTATGGCTACACCTTC.

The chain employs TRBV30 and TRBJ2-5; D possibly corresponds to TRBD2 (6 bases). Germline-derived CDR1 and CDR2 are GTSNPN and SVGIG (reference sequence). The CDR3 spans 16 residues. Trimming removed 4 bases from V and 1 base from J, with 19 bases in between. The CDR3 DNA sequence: TGTGCCTGGAAGGCGGGGTTATTTGGCGCCCAAGAGACCCAGTACTTC. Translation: CAWKAGLFGAQETQYF.

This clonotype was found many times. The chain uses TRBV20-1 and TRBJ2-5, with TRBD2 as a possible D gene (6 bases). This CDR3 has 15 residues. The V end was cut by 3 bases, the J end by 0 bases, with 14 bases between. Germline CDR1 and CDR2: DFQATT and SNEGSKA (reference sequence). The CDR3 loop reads CSARVSGPYQETQYF. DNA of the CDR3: TGCAGTGCTAGGGTTAGCGGCCCGTACCAAGAGACCCAGTACTTC.

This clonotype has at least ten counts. CDR3 loop: CASSGLAGVGETQYF. The CDR3 DNA reads TGTGCCAGCAGCGGGCTAGCGGGAGTGGGGGAGACCCAGTACTTC. The rearrangement joins TRBV7-3 to TRBJ2-5; TRBD2 aligns across 10 bases. CDR3 size: 15 residues. Germline V gives CDR1 SGHTA, CDR2 FQGTGA. V was clipped by 5 bases and J by 5 bases; unmatched bases: 8.

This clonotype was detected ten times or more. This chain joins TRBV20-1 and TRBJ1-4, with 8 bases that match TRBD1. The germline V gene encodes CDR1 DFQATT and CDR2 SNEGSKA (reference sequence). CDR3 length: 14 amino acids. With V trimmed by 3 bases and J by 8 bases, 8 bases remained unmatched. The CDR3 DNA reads TGCAGTGCTAGGGGCAGGGGGCATGAGGAAAAACTGTTTTTT. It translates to CSARGRGHEEKLFF.

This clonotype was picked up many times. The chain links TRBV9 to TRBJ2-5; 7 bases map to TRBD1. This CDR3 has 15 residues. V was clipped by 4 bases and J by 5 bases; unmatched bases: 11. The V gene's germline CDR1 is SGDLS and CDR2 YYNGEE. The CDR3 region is CASSSTIGGMETQYF. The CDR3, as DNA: TGTGCCAGCAGCTCAACTATAGGGGGCATGGAGACCCAGTACTTC.

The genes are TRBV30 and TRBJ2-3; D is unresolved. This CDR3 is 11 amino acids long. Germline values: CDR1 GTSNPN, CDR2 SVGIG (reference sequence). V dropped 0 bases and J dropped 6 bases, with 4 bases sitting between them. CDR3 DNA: TGTGCCTGGAGTGTACCTGATACGCAGTATTTT. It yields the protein CAWSVPDTQYF.

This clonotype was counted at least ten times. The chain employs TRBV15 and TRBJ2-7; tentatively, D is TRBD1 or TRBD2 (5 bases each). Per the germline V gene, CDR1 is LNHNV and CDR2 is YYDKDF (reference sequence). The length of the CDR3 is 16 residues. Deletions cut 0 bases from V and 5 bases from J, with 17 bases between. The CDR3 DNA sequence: TGTGCCACCAGCAGAGATAAGGCCTTGGGGGTCCACGAGCAGTACTTC. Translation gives CATSRDKALGVHEQYF.

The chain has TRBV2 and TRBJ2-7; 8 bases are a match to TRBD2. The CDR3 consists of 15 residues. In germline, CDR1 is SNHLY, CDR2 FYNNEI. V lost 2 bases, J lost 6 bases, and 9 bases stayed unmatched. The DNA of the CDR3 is TGTGCCAGCAGTGAAACGCGTCTAGCGGGCTCCGAGCAGTACTTC. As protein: CASSETRLAGSEQYF.

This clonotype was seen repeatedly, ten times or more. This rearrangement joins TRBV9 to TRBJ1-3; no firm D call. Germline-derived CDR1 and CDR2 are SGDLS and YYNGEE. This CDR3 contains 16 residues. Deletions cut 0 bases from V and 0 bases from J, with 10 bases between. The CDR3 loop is CASSVEVAPSGNTIYF. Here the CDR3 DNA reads TGTGCCAGCAGCGTAGAGGTGGCCCCCTCTGGAAACACCATATATTTT.